The clone carrying this T cell receptor beta chain is a singleton in its sample. The data derive from a study of blood T cell repertoires in COVID-19. Study in general: PBMCs, B-cell-depleted T cells, or T cells provided the cDNA or gDNA that made up the material.

The CDR3 is made up of 14 amino acids. Trimming took 6 bases from V and 1 from J; bases not matched to a gene: 7. Per the germline V gene, CDR1 is GTSNPN and CDR2 is SVGIG (reference sequence). Authors' analysis steps: Nucleated cell number was recorded as an estimate derived from reference gene primer amplification. The assay was immunoSEQ multiplex PCR, and TCRdb's table has in-frame clones only and misses some. V and J calls and clone size are those listed in that table; D and trimming were worked out from the DNA. The data show about 200,000 clones, roughly 75% seen once. Sample: peripheral blood. The chain links TRBV30 to TRBJ2-3; 7 nucleotides align to TRBD1. The TCR comes from a woman in her sixties or seventies with acute or convalescent COVID-19. This CDR3 reads CACIQDRGTDTQYF. CDR3 nucleotide sequence: TGTGCCTGCATCCAAGACAGGGGCACAGATACGCAGTATTTT.